This TCR beta chain was documented in a study of sequential checkpoint blockade in melanoma. Turning to the study itself: Matched biopsies came pretreatment and at week 13 for twenty-two patients. Findings and limits, study-wide: PD-L1 staining and CD8+ counts, not mutational load, tracked tumor T-cell clonality.

The method was immunoSEQ multiplex PCR; TCRdb's version includes in-frame clones alone and lacks a portion of them. The table includes several thousand clones, about 40% detected once. The treatment: randomized to nivolumab then ipilimumab (arm A) or the reverse (arm B). Turning to this clone: Its specificity is unknown.

This clonotype was sampled from a human donor with melanoma. The sequencing here drew on tumor tissue (inferred from file names), taken from a patient given nivolumab and ipilimumab in sequence.

The CDR3 DNA sequence: TGTGCCAGCTCACCCCGTGCCGGGACAGGGCGTTTCACTGAAGCTTTCTTT. Translated, it gives CASSPRAGTGRFTEAFF. The J gene is TRBJ1-1, the V gene TRBV18, with 9 bases matching TRBD1. Germline CDR1 and CDR2: KGHSH and LQKENI. V lost 3 bases and J lost 4; bases outside the gene matches: 12. The CDR3 sequence is 17 residues long.